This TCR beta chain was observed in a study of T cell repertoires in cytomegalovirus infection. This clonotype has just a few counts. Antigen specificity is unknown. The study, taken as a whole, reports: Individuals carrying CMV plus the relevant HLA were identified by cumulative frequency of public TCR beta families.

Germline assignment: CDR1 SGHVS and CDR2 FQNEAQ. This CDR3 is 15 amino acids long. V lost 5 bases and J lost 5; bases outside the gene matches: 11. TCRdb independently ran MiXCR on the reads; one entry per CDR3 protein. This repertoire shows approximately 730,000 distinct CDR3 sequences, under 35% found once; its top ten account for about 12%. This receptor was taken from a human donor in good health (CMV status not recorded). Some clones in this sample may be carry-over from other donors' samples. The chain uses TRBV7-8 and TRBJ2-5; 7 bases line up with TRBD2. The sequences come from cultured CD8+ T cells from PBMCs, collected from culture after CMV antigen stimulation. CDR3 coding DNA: TGTGCCAGCAGCCCCCGTGGAGCGGGGTCTGAGACCCAGTACTTC. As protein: CASSPRGAGSETQYF.